The next 20 T cell receptor beta chains were all read from a single sample in a study of blood T cell repertoires in COVID-19 (dated by TCRdb to the early 2020s). Library preparation used the immunoSEQ multiplex PCR assay. TCRdb stores this immuneACCESS table with in-frame sequences only. Part of the clones is absent; in the studies checked, under half of the shortfall reflects unresolved V genes, and no reason is known for the rest. Recorded for this sample are 350,000 to 400,000 clones; roughly 90% of them occurred a single time. The ten largest account for around 3% of the sample. The sequenced sample was peripheral blood. The receptors stem from a woman in her twenties or thirties with COVID-19, enrolled during active disease.

V and J are TRBV2 and TRBJ2-1; tentatively, D is TRBD1 (5 bases). This CDR3 contains 14 residues. Trimming pared 4 bases from V and 8 bases from J, leaving 15 bases between. Germline V gene data show CDR1 as SNHLY and CDR2 as FYNNEI. CDR3 sequence reads: CASSAGFTNDEQFF. The CDR3 DNA follows: TGTGCCAGCAGTGCAGGGTTCACGAACGATGAGCAGTTCTTC.

The chain carries TRBV7-9 and TRBJ1-2, with 11 bases lining up with TRBD1. CDR1 SEHNR and CDR2 FQNEAQ come from the germline V gene (reference sequence). There are 18 residues in the CDR3. Unmatched junction bases numbered 12, after V lost 2 bases and J lost 4 bases. As DNA, the CDR3 is TGTGCCAGCAGCTTATCCAAGGGGACAGGGGGAATGACCTATGGCTACACCTTC. Its protein product is CASSLSKGTGGMTYGYTF.

V is TRBV6-5 and J is TRBJ1-6; 8 nucleotides agree with TRBD1. V shed 3 bases, J shed 9 bases, and the junction held 7 bases outside the gene matches. The CDR3 has 15 amino acids. Germline V lookup: CDR1 MNHEY, CDR2 SVGAGI. The CDR3 spells CASSYTGTGTSPLHF. In nucleotides, the CDR3 is TGTGCCAGCAGTTATACCGGGACAGGTACTTCACCCCTCCACTTT.

This clone was observed once. V gene TRBV4-3 combines with J gene TRBJ1-4, with a weak D call TRBD1 (5 bases). The CDR3 has 16 amino acids. Germline V gives CDR1 LGHNA, CDR2 YSLEER. V was cut by 4 bases and J by 0 bases, with 12 bases left in between. CDR3 DNA sequence: TGCGCCAGCAGCCCCGACCCGGGGGCAACTAATGAAAAACTGTTTTTT. It translates to CASSPDPGATNEKLFF.

This chain connects TRBV28 to TRBJ1-5, with TRBD1 matching 9 bases. CDR3 length equals 16 residues. With V trimmed by 6 bases and J by 4 bases, 10 bases remained unmatched. The germline V gene encodes CDR1 MDHEN and CDR2 SYDVKM. The CDR3 nucleotides are TGTGCCAGCAGCCCCCTGGGACAGGGTAGGAATCAGCCCCAGCATTTT. Its translation is CASSPLGQGRNQPQHF.

The chain uses TRBV3-1 (or the pseudogene TRBV3-2) and TRBJ1-2, with TRBD1 matching over 7 bases. Germline V gene sequence: CDR1 LGHDT, CDR2 YNNKEL (reference sequence). With V trimmed by 4 bases and J by 1 base, 0 bases remained unmatched. This CDR3 has 13 residues. The CDR3 reads CASSRDSNYGYTF. CDR3 DNA: TGTGCCAGCAGCCGGGACAGTAACTATGGCTACACCTTC.

The rearrangement links TRBV15 to TRBJ2-2; perhaps TRBD1 as D (5 bases). Between the trimmed V and J ends, which lost 5 bases and 1 base, there was a span of 14 bases. Germline CDR1 reads LNHNV; CDR2 reads YYDKDF (reference sequence). The CDR3 totals 16 residues. CDR3 bases: TGTGCCACCAGCCCCAGGGTGGAGATGAACACCGGGGAGCTGTTTTTT. Amino acid sequence: CATSPRVEMNTGELFF.

A single count supports this clone. The chain links TRBV11-3 to TRBJ2-1; maybe TRBD1 (5 bases). The CDR3 sequence is 17 residues long. V lost 0 bases, J lost 4 bases, and 16 bases lay in between. CDR1 and CDR2 (germline): SGHNT, YENEEA. The CDR3 DNA reads TGTGCCAGCAGCTTAGATGGGGCATCCCCCGGGTACAATGAGCAGTTCTTC. Amino acids: CASSLDGASPGYNEQFF.

The gene calls are TRBV24-1 and TRBJ1-4; weak D call: TRBD1 (6 bases). The V and J ends lost 2 bases and 4 bases respectively, with 10 bases between them. The CDR3 has 15 residues. Germline CDR1 and CDR2: KGHDR and SFDVKD. CDR3 sequence: CATSDYIGGNEKLFF. In nucleotides, the CDR3 is TGTGCCACCAGTGATTACATAGGGGGTAATGAAAAACTGTTTTTT.

The chain has TRBV12-3 or TRBV12-4 and TRBJ2-2; possibly TRBD1 for D (6 bases). The V and J ends lost 5 bases and 6 bases respectively, with 10 bases between them. This CDR3 spans 13 amino acids. The CDR3 protein is CASSPHRAGELFF. CDR3 bases: TGTGCCAGCAGTCCACACAGGGCCGGGGAGCTGTTTTTT.

Concerning this clone: At the DNA level, this CDR3 is encoded by other sequences in the same sample as well. V gene TRBV29-1 combines with J gene TRBJ1-2; D might be TRBD1 (5 bases). CDR1 SQVTM and CDR2 ANQGSEA come from the germline V gene. This CDR3 contains 11 residues. The V and J ends lost 6 bases and 7 bases respectively, with 12 bases between them. For the CDR3, the DNA is TGCAGCGTCGCGGAAGGGGCTGGCTACACCTTC. It is translated as CSVAEGAGYTF.

The genes are TRBV6-1 and TRBJ1-4; D not certain. This CDR3 is 14 amino acids long. V was shortened by 3 bases and J by 6 bases, with 11 bases between the two germline ends. The V gene's germline CDR1 is MNHNS and CDR2 SASEGT. The CDR3 DNA reads as TGTGCCAGCAGTGAGCGGGAATCACATGAAAAACTGTTTTTT. Translation gives CASSERESHEKLFF.

In this sample, this clone turned up a few times. The gene calls are TRBV5-6 and TRBJ1-1; possibly TRBD1 for D (6 bases). V lost 1 base and J lost 1, with 11 bases in between. The CDR3 is 15 amino acids. The germline gives CDR1 SGHDT, CDR2 YYEEEE. The DNA for the CDR3 is TGTGCCAGCAGCTTGCAGGGGTTAAAGAACACTGAAGCTTTCTTT. Residues: CASSLQGLKNTEAFF.

The J gene is TRBJ2-2, the V gene TRBV7-9; D might be TRBD1 (6 bases). Trimming removed 4 bases from V and 7 bases from J, with 10 bases in between. CDR1 SEHNR and CDR2 FQNEAQ come from the germline V gene (reference sequence). The CDR3 covers 13 residues. The CDR3 coding sequence is TGTGCCAGCAGCTCCAGGGGAGTCGGGGAGCTGTTTTTT. This codes for CASSSRGVGELFF.

This chain uses TRBV9 with TRBJ2-7, with 9 bases lining up with TRBD1. Germline V gene data show CDR1 as SGDLS and CDR2 as YYNGEE. J lost 1 base, V lost 8 bases, and 16 bases had no gene match. This CDR3 is 17 amino acids long. This chain's CDR3 is CARSNRNKTGGSYEQYV. CDR3 nucleotide sequence: TGTGCCAGGTCGAACCGGAACAAGACAGGGGGTTCCTACGAGCAGTACGTC.

The V gene is TRBV28, the J gene TRBJ2-7; D is ambiguous. CDR1 is MDHEN and CDR2 is SYDVKM in the germline V gene. V shed 7 bases and J shed 4 bases, with 11 bases lying between them. The CDR3 is 12 amino acids. CDR3 coding DNA: TGTGCCAGCAAAAGTAGTTTTTACGAGCAGTACTTC. This sequence encodes CASKSSFYEQYF.

The CDR3 DNA reads as TGTGCCACCAGTGATTTCCTTGGGACAGGCTCGCCCTCCTACAATGAGCAGTTCTTC. Amino acids: CATSDFLGTGSPSYNEQFF. The chain uses TRBV24-1 and TRBJ2-1; 8 bases match TRBD1. CDR1 KGHDR and CDR2 SFDVKD come from the germline V gene. The CDR3 consists of 19 residues. Trimming at V came to 1 base and at J to 0 bases, leaving 10 bases not matched to a gene.

The chain couples TRBV10-3 to TRBJ2-5; 7 bases map to TRBD1. The V gene's germline CDR1 is ENHRY and CDR2 SYGVKD. V dropped 0 bases and J dropped 4; count of bases not matched to a gene: 5. CDR3 size: 15 residues. The CDR3 DNA is TGTGCCATCAGTGAGTCGTGGACAGGAGGAGAGACCCAGTACTTC. The encoded protein is CAISESWTGGETQYF.

V gene TRBV5-4 combines with J gene TRBJ1-1; TRBD1 agrees at 9 bases. This CDR3 comprises 14 residues. Germline assignment: CDR1 SGHNT and CDR2 YYREEE (reference sequence). Germline trimming cut 4 bases from V and 7 bases from J; bases unmatched to any gene: 8. The CDR3 region is CASSLGTGKIEAFF. The CDR3 DNA follows: TGTGCCAGCAGCCTGGGGACAGGGAAGATTGAAGCTTTCTTT.

The chain employs TRBV12-5 and TRBJ1-1, with TRBD1 identical over 8 bases. Germline values: CDR1 LGHNT, CDR2 FRNRAP. This CDR3 has 15 residues. V lost 5 bases to trimming and J lost 1 base; unmatched junction nucleotides: 6. CDR3 coding DNA: TGTGCTAGTGGTCCCAGGGGGCGGGCGAACACTGAAGCTTTCTTT. Protein sequence: CASGPRGRANTEAFF. Combining the CDR3 with reference TRBV12-5 and TRBJ1-1 gives the whole variable domain DARVTQTPRHKVTEMGQEVTMRCQPILGHNTVFWYRQTMMQGLELLAYFRNRAPLDDSGMPKDRFSAEMPDATLATLKIQPSEPRDSAVYFCASGPRGRANTEAFFGQGTRLTVV.